This TCR beta chain was captured in a study of T cells in Graves' hyperthyroidism and ophthalmopathy. Whole-study results and caveats: Onset of ophthalmopathy came a median roughly 6.4 months after the model predicted it.

Patients showing uncontrolled infection, other autoimmune disease, pregnancy or lactation were ineligible. Source material for PBMCs was 10 ml fresh peripheral blood. RNA transcripts provided the source from which TCR beta CDR3 regions were amplified. Carried out on the TCR CDR3, a first-round RT-PCR used the HTBI primer set. TCRdb passed the multiplex PCR reads through MiXCR, listing each CDR3 protein once. This sample has around 600,000 distinct CDR3 sequences; around 15% occur once, and the top ten carry roughly an eighth. This clonotype was seen a handful of times. The target antigen is unknown. This CDR3 contains 12 residues. Germline CDR1 and CDR2: SQVTM and ANQGSEA. V lost 1 base, J lost 7 bases, and 9 bases lay in between.

The sample comprised blood. This receptor was taken from a woman aged 45-60 years with Graves' ophthalmopathy. The chain joins TRBV29-1 to TRBJ2-3; the D gene is possibly TRBD1 (5 bases). DNA of the CDR3: TGCAGCGTTGAAGTTGGGGCGAATACGCAGTATTTT. Translated, it gives CSVEVGANTQYF.